The next 32 T cell receptor beta chains were all read from a single sample in a study of PD-L1 blockade in urothelial cancer. Data came from immunoSEQ multiplex PCR; TCRdb stores just in-frame clones and leaves some out. The profile shows roughly 130,000 clones, 65% to 85% of them singletons. Time point described: pretreatment peripheral blood. Sample: PBMCs, taken around atezolizumab (anti-PD-L1) treatment. The receptors stem from a man aged 45-65 years with urothelial cancer.

This clone counts as medium-sized. The chain joins TRBV28 to TRBJ2-7; perhaps TRBD1 as D (6 bases). The ends were cut back, 6 bases at V and 3 bases at J, with 18 bases in the middle. CDR3 length equals 15 residues. The V gene's germline CDR1 is MDHEN and CDR2 SYDVKM. The chain's CDR3 is CASRETGPHGYEQYF. Written as DNA, the CDR3 is TGTGCCAGCAGGGAGACAGGACCCCATGGCTACGAGCAGTACTTC.

This clone was detected once. The V and J genes are TRBV12-5 and TRBJ2-5; 10 bases line up with TRBD1. The CDR3 loop spans 16 amino acids. With 1 base clipped from V and 2 bases from J, the junction kept 4 bases outside the gene matches. CDR1 and CDR2 (germline): LGHNT, FRNRAP. CDR3 residues: CASGLGRTGGQETQYF. In nucleotides, the CDR3 is TGTGCTAGTGGTTTGGGGCGGACAGGGGGACAAGAGACCCAGTACTTC.

This clone was observed a single time. The chain couples TRBV7-2 to TRBJ1-3; 8 nucleotides align to TRBD1. This CDR3 has 16 amino acids. The V gene's germline CDR1 is SGHTA and CDR2 FQGNSA. Unmatched junction bases numbered 7, after V lost 2 bases and J lost 4 bases. The CDR3 DNA is TGTGCCAGCAGCTTACAAACCCGGGACAGGGGAAACACCATATATTTT. It codes for CASSLQTRDRGNTIYF.

The gene calls are TRBV30 and TRBJ2-2; D may be TRBD1 (5 bases). Germline-derived CDR1 and CDR2 are GTSNPN and SVGIG (reference sequence). The ends were cut back, 7 bases at V and 7 bases at J, with 16 bases in the middle. CDR3 length equals 13 residues. CDR3 in amino acids: CASRQSLGGELFF. The CDR3 DNA follows: TGTGCCTCCCGACAGTCCTTGGGCGGGGAGCTGTTTTTT.

The CDR3 region has the DNA TGCGCCAGCAGCTTCCTAGCGGGAAACAATGAGCAGTTCTTC. Its translation is CASSFLAGNNEQFF. This chain links TRBV5-1 with TRBJ2-1; 9 positions agree with TRBD2. Trimming removed 2 bases from V and 5 bases from J; junction bases left unmatched: 2. The CDR3 consists of 14 residues. Germline CDR1 is SGHRS and CDR2 is YFSETQ.

The chain employs TRBV29-1 and TRBJ1-1; 9 positions match TRBD1. The CDR3 has 16 amino acids. The germline V gene encodes CDR1 SQVTM and CDR2 ANQGSEA. Losses at the gene ends were 7 bases for V and 1 base for J; bases not matched to a gene: 13. The CDR3 DNA follows: TGCAGCGGTAAAGGACAGGGGCGCCTTGCGAACACTGAAGCTTTCTTT. This gives the protein CSGKGQGRLANTEAFF.

This clone was seen a few times. This sequence joins TRBV30 and TRBJ1-6; 8 nucleotides agree with TRBD1. Germline V gene sequence: CDR1 GTSNPN, CDR2 SVGIG (reference sequence). The length of the CDR3 is 13 residues. With 1 base clipped from V and 10 bases from J, the junction kept 3 bases outside the gene matches. CDR3 residues: CAWSATGGSPLHF. DNA of the CDR3: TGTGCCTGGAGTGCTACAGGGGGATCACCCCTCCACTTT.

V is TRBV7-8 and J is TRBJ2-3; D perhaps matches TRBD1 (6 bases). Between the trimmed V and J ends, which lost 5 bases and 1 base, there was a span of 10 bases. This CDR3 comprises 14 residues. Germline loops: CDR1 SGHVS, CDR2 FQNEAQ. CDR3 sequence: CASSRDIGTDTQYF. CDR3 sequence (DNA): TGTGCCAGCAGCCGGGACATAGGCACAGATACGCAGTATTTT. Using reference TRBV7-8 and TRBJ2-3 for the parts outside the CDR3, the full variable domain is GAGVSQSPRYKVAKRGQDVALRCDPISGHVSLFWYQQALGQGPEFLTYFQNEAQLDKSGLPSDRFFAERPEGSVSTLKIQRTQQEDSAVYLCASSRDIGTDTQYFGPGTRLTVL.

V usage is TRBV27 and J usage is TRBJ2-1; 15 bases are a match to TRBD2. Germline V gives CDR1 MNHEY, CDR2 SMNVEV (reference sequence). With 3 bases clipped from V and 10 bases from J, the junction kept 4 bases outside the gene matches. CDR3 length: 15 amino acids. The CDR3 DNA reads TGTGCCAGCAGTTTGCGGGGACTAGCGGGAGGAGAGCAGTTCTTC. Encoded protein: CASSLRGLAGGEQFF.

This clone was recorded once. The chain couples TRBV27 to TRBJ1-1; 9 positions match TRBD1. The CDR3 is made up of 11 amino acids. Germline loops: CDR1 MNHEY, CDR2 SMNVEV (reference sequence). J gave up 7 bases and V 6 bases, and 0 bases lay outside the gene matches. The CDR3 loop is CASRDRGEAFF. The DNA for the CDR3 is TGTGCCAGCAGGGACAGGGGTGAAGCTTTCTTT.

CDR3 residues: CASSGRLAGVPDTQYF. CDR3 bases: TGTGCCAGCAGTGGTCGACTAGCGGGAGTTCCAGATACGCAGTATTTT. V gene TRBV2 combines with J gene TRBJ2-3; 12 positions agree with TRBD2. From germline, CDR1 is SNHLY and CDR2 FYNNEI. This CDR3 is 16 amino acids long. Germline trimming cut 4 bases from V and 4 bases from J; bases unmatched to any gene: 6.

This clone was detected only once. This sequence joins TRBV19 and TRBJ2-1; TRBD1 agrees at 8 bases. The CDR3 is made up of 14 amino acids. Germline assignment: CDR1 LNHDA and CDR2 SQIVND (reference sequence). The trim removed 4 bases at V and 6 bases at J, leaving 5 bases unmatched. The CDR3 sequence: CASSRQGLSNEQFF. DNA of the CDR3: TGTGCCAGTAGTAGACAGGGGTTAAGCAATGAGCAGTTCTTC.

This clone came up once. The J gene is TRBJ2-1, the V gene TRBV7-9; 12 bases map to TRBD2. There are 15 residues in the CDR3. Trimming at V came to 8 bases and at J to 10 bases, leaving 12 bases not matched to a gene. The germline CDR1 and CDR2 sequences are SEHNR and FQNEAQ (reference sequence). The CDR3 bases are TGTGCCAGCCCTAAACCTAGCGGGAGGGCCGACGAGCAGTTCTTC. Its translation is CASPKPSGRADEQFF.

The CDR3 bases are TGTGCCAGCAGCTTTTCGCAGGGGAACACTGAAGCTTTCTTT. The encoded protein is CASSFSQGNTEAFF. The V call is TRBV7-2, the J call TRBJ1-1, with a possible D match to TRBD1 (5 bases). Germline assignment: CDR1 SGHTA and CDR2 FQGNSA. This CDR3 has 14 amino acids. Trimming removed 3 bases from V and 1 base from J, with 9 bases in between.

The V call is TRBV9, the J call TRBJ1-3; TRBD1 aligns across 7 bases. V lost 0 bases and J lost 2; bases outside the gene matches: 5. This CDR3 is built from 16 residues. Germline V CDR1 and CDR2: SGDLS, YYNGEE. CDR3 region: CASSVGGGQTGNTIYF. The CDR3 coding sequence is TGTGCCAGCAGCGTAGGAGGGGGACAGACTGGAAACACCATATATTTT.

The chain links TRBV15 to TRBJ2-3, with D perhaps assigned TRBD1 or TRBD2 (11 bases each). V was clipped by 4 bases and J by 2 bases, with 31 bases between them. Germline lookup yields CDR1 LNHNV and CDR2 YYDKDF (reference sequence). The CDR3 sequence is 21 residues long. The chain's CDR3 is CATSTGTGGIAGGPSTDTQYF. CDR3 nucleotide sequence: TGTGCCACCAGCACCGGGACAGGGGGAATAGCGGGAGGGCCCTCCACAGATACGCAGTATTTT.

This clone was detected a few times. The rearrangement uses TRBV28 and TRBJ1-2; TRBD1 aligns across 8 bases. The J segment lost 4 bases and the V segment lost 5 bases, leaving 12 bases of the junction unmatched. Germline-derived CDR1 and CDR2 are MDHEN and SYDVKM. The CDR3 consists of 16 residues. CDR3 in DNA: TGTGCCAGCAGTATCGTCATCCTAACAGGGGGCTATGGCTACACCTTC. This sequence encodes CASSIVILTGGYGYTF.

The J gene is TRBJ1-5, the V gene TRBV28, with D hard to call. The CDR3 contains 12 residues. Trimming cost V 6 bases and J 4 bases, with 7 bases left between them. Germline V lookup: CDR1 MDHEN, CDR2 SYDVKM. The CDR3 loop reads CASSPPNQPQHF. The CDR3 DNA follows: TGTGCCAGCAGCCCCCCAAATCAGCCCCAGCATTTT.

The chain employs TRBV5-4 and TRBJ1-1; no firm D call. Germline lookup yields CDR1 SGHNT and CDR2 YYREEE (reference sequence). The V end lost 2 bases, the J end lost 4 bases, and 9 bases lay between the germline ends. The CDR3 sequence is 13 residues long. CDR3 bases: TGTGCCAGCAGCTTCTCTAGGAGCACTGAAGCTTTCTTT. It codes for CASSFSRSTEAFF.

A single count supports this clone. V and J are TRBV4-2 and TRBJ2-5; 11 bases fit TRBD2. This CDR3 contains 16 residues. Germline V CDR1 and CDR2: LGHNA, YNFKEQ. Losses at the gene ends were 0 bases for V and 5 bases for J; bases not matched to a gene: 5. The CDR3 DNA reads TGTGCCAGCAGCCAAGAAGCTAGCGGGAGGTTTGAGACCCAGTACTTC. This encodes CASSQEASGRFETQYF.

This clone was recorded at least ten times. CDR3 sequence reads: CASSLGDRGTYEQYF. CDR3 coding DNA: TGTGCCAGCAGTTTGGGGGACAGGGGAACCTACGAGCAGTACTTC. The chain combines TRBV6-5 with TRBJ2-7; 10 bases are shared with TRBD1. After removal of 4 bases from V and 2 bases from J, the junction contained 5 bases not matched to a gene. The CDR3 runs 15 residues. The V gene's germline CDR1 is MNHEY and CDR2 SVGAGI.

The chain combines TRBV4-2 with TRBJ2-3, with a possible D match to TRBD2 (6 bases). The CDR3 is made up of 15 amino acids. Germline V gives CDR1 LGHNA, CDR2 YNFKEQ. V was trimmed by 0 bases and J by 3 bases, leaving 10 bases between them. The chain's CDR3 is CASSQEAGSTDTQYF. CDR3 DNA: TGTGCCAGCAGCCAAGAGGCCGGGAGTACAGATACGCAGTATTTT.

CDR3 DNA: TGTGCCAGCAGAGGGGGTAGGGGCCCTGGAAACACCATATATTTT. Translated, it gives CASRGGRGPGNTIYF. The chain has TRBV6-1 and TRBJ1-3; tentatively, D is TRBD1 (6 bases). CDR3 length: 15 amino acids. V lost 6 bases and J 2 bases, leaving 14 bases between the germline ends. Germline V gene data show CDR1 as MNHNS and CDR2 as SASEGT.

The chain joins TRBV2 to TRBJ1-2; 10 bases fit TRBD1. Germline CDR1 SNHLY, CDR2 FYNNEI. V trimming: 7 bases; J trimming: 6 bases; junction bases outside the gene matches: 11. This CDR3 comprises 15 residues. The CDR3 region is CASNSGTGVLHGYTF. The CDR3 nucleotides are TGTGCCAGCAATTCCGGGACAGGGGTCCTGCATGGCTACACCTTC.

The rearrangement joins TRBV28 to TRBJ1-2; no definite D call. Trimming left V 4 bases short and J 3 bases short, with 9 bases between. Germline V lookup: CDR1 MDHEN, CDR2 SYDVKM. This CDR3 has 13 residues. The CDR3, as DNA: TGTGCCAGCAGTTCTGAGCGGCACTATGGCTACACCTTC. This gives the protein CASSSERHYGYTF.

In the case of this clone: This sample includes further DNA sequences coding for the same CDR3. The gene calls are TRBV18 and TRBJ2-5, with TRBD2 matching over 8 bases. Germline V gene data show CDR1 as KGHSH and CDR2 as LQKENI. With V trimmed by 3 bases and J by 5 bases, 2 bases remained unmatched. The CDR3 loop spans 13 amino acids. The CDR3 DNA reads TGTGCCAGCTCACCGGGACTAGGTGAGACCCAGTACTTC. The encoded protein is CASSPGLGETQYF.

This clone was found a few times. One junction end does not reproduce the germline sequence, and a read error may be involved. The V call is TRBV27, the J call TRBJ1-2, with D possibly TRBD1 on 5 matching bases. The CDR3 contains 14 residues. Germline loops: CDR1 MNHEY, CDR2 SMNVEV (reference sequence). The CDR3 DNA follows: TGTGCCAGCACCCTACGGGGGGGTAACTTTGGCTACACCTTC. It specifies CASTLRGGNFGYTF.

The V gene is TRBV5-1, the J gene TRBJ2-5; 7 bases are a match to TRBD2. With V trimmed by 0 bases and J by 1 base, 15 bases remained unmatched. Germline V lookup: CDR1 SGHRS, CDR2 YFSETQ. The CDR3 runs 19 residues. The CDR3 DNA is TGCGCCAGCAGCTTGGAACCCAGGTCGTCGGGAGGACTCCAAGAGACCCAGTACTTC. It is translated as CASSLEPRSSGGLQETQYF.

Comments on this clone: One end of the junction varies from germline; a read error may be responsible. The chain uses TRBV7-7 and TRBJ2-7; TRBD1 aligns across 8 bases. CDR1 is SSHAT and CDR2 is FNYEAQ in the germline V gene (reference sequence). This CDR3 is built from 14 residues. CDR3 DNA: TGTGCTAGCAGCTCAGGACAGGGAAACTACGAGCAGTACTTC. This sequence encodes CASSSGQGNYEQYF.

The chain recombines TRBV2 with TRBJ2-3, with 9 bases lining up with TRBD2. The V gene's germline CDR1 is SNHLY and CDR2 FYNNEI. V shed 3 bases, J shed 5 bases, and the junction held 9 bases outside the gene matches. The CDR3 is 16 residues long. For the CDR3, the DNA is TGTGCCAGCAGTGATCCCGCGGGACTAGCTGGAGATACGCAGTATTTT. Its translation: CASSDPAGLAGDTQYF.

The gene calls are TRBV11-2 and TRBJ2-3; weak D call: TRBD1 (5 bases). CDR3 length: 12 residues. CDR1 is SGHAT, CDR2 FQNNGV, per germline. V was cut by 1 base and J by 12 bases, with 11 bases left in between. CDR3 sequence: CASSLGTSPQYF. CDR3 nucleotides: TGTGCCAGCAGCTTAGGGACATCCCCCCAGTATTTT.

The chain recombines TRBV5-1 with TRBJ2-1; D is undetermined. This CDR3 contains 14 residues. Germline lookup yields CDR1 SGHRS and CDR2 YFSETQ. V lost 0 bases to trimming and J lost 6 bases, with 10 bases between them. Here the CDR3 DNA reads TGCGCCAGCAGCTTGGTTAATACCGGCAATGAGCAGTTCTTC. Translated: CASSLVNTGNEQFF. The full variable domain, with the rest looked up from reference TRBV5-1 and TRBJ2-1, is KAGVTQTPRYLIKTRGQQVTLSCSPISGHRSVSWYQQTPGQGLQFLFEYFSETQRNKGNFPGRFSGRQFSNSRSEMNVSTLELGDSALYLCASSLVNTGNEQFFGPGTRLTVL.